This T cell receptor (beta chain) appears in the sequencing data of a study of control samples from healthy donors and cancer patients. Looked up from germline, CDR1 is KGHDR and CDR2 is SFDVKD. The CDR3 runs to 19 residues. The trim removed 0 bases at V and 3 bases at J, leaving 10 bases unmatched. Using immunoSEQ multiplex PCR, the repertoire was profiled, and TCRdb retains in-frame clones only, with some absent. The data hold fewer than 200,000 clones, with almost 90% observed a single time. V is TRBV24-1 and J is TRBJ2-2, with 9 nucleotides matching TRBD1. Source material: blood. The sequence derives from a woman between 50 and 59 years old in good health. The CDR3 DNA is TGTGCCACCAGTGATTTGAGGACGGGACAGGGCGGGGACACCGGGGAGCTGTTTTTT. Protein sequence: CATSDLRTGQGGDTGELFF.